This note documents a single T cell receptor beta chain sequence. Its antigen remains unidentified. The CDR3 is 13 amino acids. Trimming took 1 base from V and 6 from J; bases not matched to a gene: 2. Per the germline V gene, CDR1 is SGHTA and CDR2 is FQGNSA. Use of 60 Vbeta and 13 Jbeta primers characterized the PCR. Assay: immunoSEQ multiplex PCR; the TCRdb copy retains only in-frame clones and omits some. The sample lists roughly 120,000 clones, around three quarters occurring once. This sample stems from a study of cytomegalovirus exposure and HLA in healthy donors. Overall study: Earlier results showed roughly 120 million unique TCR beta sequences derived from around 170 million T cells. Counted in an early data release were about 85 million unique TCRs from HLA-typed donors. Whole-study findings and limits: There were around 160 TCR beta chains listed as cytomegalovirus-associated.

The rearrangement uses TRBV7-2 and TRBJ2-7; 8 bases fit TRBD2. This TCR derives from a man aged 30 to 39 in good health and CMV-seronegative. Sequenced sample: PBMCs. CDR3 DNA: TGTGCCAGCAGCTTAGACACTAGCGGCGAGCAGTACTTC. Amino acids: CASSLDTSGEQYF. Full variable domain (missing parts from reference TRBV7-2 and TRBJ2-7): GAGVSQSPSNKVTEKGKDVELRCDPISGHTALYWYRQSLGQGLEFLIYFQGNSAPDKSGLPSDRFSAERTGGSVSTLTIQRTQQEDSAVYLCASSLDTSGEQYFGPGTRLTVT.